The clone carrying this TCR beta chain was counted a single time. Its antigen remains unidentified. Between the trimmed V and J ends, which lost 5 bases and 1 base, there was a span of 9 bases. The CDR3 contains 14 residues. Per germline, CDR1 SGHTA and CDR2 FQGNSA. The table came from immunoSEQ multiplex PCR; TCRdb's copy has only in-frame clones and leaves some out. The sample lists some 68,000 clones; around 83% were seen once. The data derive from a study of OX40 agonist ivuxolimab in advanced cancers. Points from the study as a whole: The mean number of expanded clones was higher in CD8+ T cells than in CD4+.

Samples of blood were obtained at baseline, on cycle 4 day 1, and on cycle 7 day 1. The sequence came from an adult with an advanced solid tumor such as melanoma, head and neck, liver or kidney cancer. The sequencing used CD4+ or CD8+ T cells sorted from blood, collected in a trial of the OX40 agonist ivuxolimab. The rearrangement uses TRBV7-2 and TRBJ2-4; D may be TRBD1 or TRBD2 (6 bases each). CDR3 DNA sequence: TGTGCCAGCAGCGGGGGGCTTGCCAAAAACATTCAGTACTTC. It codes for CASSGGLAKNIQYF.